This T cell receptor (beta chain) emerged from a study of human T cells and chemical hapten exposure listed by TCRdb under 2021. Turning to the overall study: For sensitization, 2% DPC in acetone was applied to a roughly 2 cm by roughly 2 cm area of upper inner arm skin. Weekly therapeutic DPC doses were additionally applied to the scalp of patients throughout the roughly 24-week study period. Patch testing on the upper back used Finn chambers containing 0.01% DPC, with scoring done after 6 days according to International Contact Dermatitis Research Group standards. The mostly female patient cohort included alopecia areata with under or over 50% scalp involvement, alopecia totalis and alopecia universalis. Libraries were pooled for sequencing, and per-sample TCR yields varied mainly because of small differences in library volumes within the pool. In alopecia patients, the study followed how the peripheral blood TCR repertoire changed in vivo over primary and secondary sensitization to diphenylcyclopropenone (DPC), a hapten. Blood was sampled from patients pre-sensitization (week 0) and at 2, 6 and about 24 weeks after DPC sensitization. Blood for TCR sequencing was provided by twenty-nine alopecia patients at one to four time points (pre-sensitization, 2, 6 and 24 weeks). For every blood RNA sample, sequencing covered both the TCR alpha and TCR beta chains. Points the paper makes about the study in general: Because all patients had alopecia, a presumed autoimmune disease, the immune response of the patients might differ from that of healthy individuals. Repeated subsampling changed both the strength of the expansion versus patch-test correlation and the threshold at which that correlation became significant. Significantly more large CDR3 similarity clusters were formed by expanded TCRs than by pre-sensitization or healthy control sets, consistent with antigen-driven responses. DPC sensitization did not change how many TCRs were above 1 in 1000 frequency, and no evidence was found of alterations in global repertoire structure. Patch test score correlated positively with the number of PT1 expanded TCRs, reaching significance at thresholds 8, 16 and 32 but not at 4.

This clonotype was seen repeatedly, ten times or more. It lacks a known antigen. Base qualities are not provided; no much larger clone lies one nucleotide away. V is pruned by 2 bases and J by 4 bases, leaving 6 bases of the junction without a gene match. From a lookup of the germline V gene, CDR1 and CDR2 are ENHRY and SYGVKD. The CDR3 sequence holds 17 residues, the cysteine and phenylalanine included. Only CDR3 DNA remains: 51 bases, in frame from the first base. This sample's time point label indicates: patch test 1, 2 weeks after DPC sensitization. The intended sense of this specimen's treatment or condition label: therapeutic diphenylcyclopropenone sensitization with weekly scalp DPC. Total RNA was isolated from unfractionated whole blood collected in Tempus Blood RNA tubes. Blood at each patch-test visit was drawn before the patch test was applied. Eligible patients were aged 18 to 70, diagnosed with alopecia, deemed suitable for DPC therapy, and excluded if pregnant.

Receptor amplification or capture employed RACE. The sequencer listed for this sample is NextSeq 500. During library preparation, unique molecular identifiers were attached to individual cDNA molecules so that TCRs could be counted quantitatively and reproducibly. The published analysis was carried out like this. A median of roughly 98,000 TCRs per sample was observed, with a range of about 20,000 to 750,000. V, J and CDR3 annotation of the TCR reads was carried out using the Decombinator software suite. For PS versus PT1 abundance plots, all samples were subsampled to the same number of TCRs (28,000). TCRs were defined as expanded if absent before sensitization and observed at least eight times at the 2-week time point. TCRdb cleaned the public reads at Q25 with fastp, built clones with MiXCR and kept in-frame beta chains. Rows matching on CDR3 protein sequence are summarized as one entry with the most common DNA and genes. TCRdb's processing, not the study's, gives the V and J calls here. For this sample there are 39,000 or so distinct CDR3 sequences; over 3.5% appear just once. 20% to 30% of the sample rests with the top ten.

This TCR was sampled from a man aged 50 or older with alopecia areata. Some clones in this sample may be carry-over from other donors' samples. This chain joins TRBV10-3 to TRBJ2-5, with 14 middle bases fitting TRBD2. The sample was whole blood, taken in connection with sensitization to the hapten diphenylcyclopropenone (DPC). The DNA sequence follows: TGTGCCATCAGTGAGGGGGGACTAGCGGGAGTCGCAGAGACCCAGTACTTC. Translation gives CAISEGGLAGVAETQYF.